Each of the 14 T cell receptor beta chains below was sequenced from the same sample in a study of CD8+ T cells in alopecia areata. It was cDNA, reverse transcribed from extracted RNA, that served as the sequencing template. Clones were sequenced by immunoSEQ multiplex PCR, and TCRdb holds only the in-frame ones, with some missing. The table shows about 64,000 clones, with roughly 40% occurring only once. The sample consisted of NKG2D-low CD8+ T cells sorted from blood. The origin of the receptors is a human donor with alopecia areata.

CDR3 amino acids: CASSQSAREAEAFF. The CDR3, as DNA: TGCGCCAGCAGCCAATCAGCCAGGGAGGCTGAAGCTTTCTTT. This chain uses TRBV4-1 with TRBJ1-1, with D possibly matching TRBD1 (5 bases). CDR3 length: 14 residues. Trimming left V 2 bases short and J 6 bases short, with 13 bases between. Germline CDR1 and CDR2: MGHRA and YSYEKL.

The V gene is TRBV10-3, the J gene TRBJ1-1, with TRBD1 matching 7 bases. Trimming took 6 bases from V and 1 from J; bases not matched to a gene: 2. CDR1 and CDR2 (germline): ENHRY, SYGVKD. This CDR3 is 13 amino acids long. The CDR3: CAIRGDRNTEAFF. For the CDR3, the DNA is TGTGCCATCAGGGGGGACAGGAACACTGAAGCTTTCTTT.

The chain carries TRBV14 and TRBJ2-1, with D hard to call. This CDR3 comprises 13 residues. V lost 1 base and J lost 2, with 3 bases in between. CDR1 is SGHDN and CDR2 is FVKESK in the germline V gene. The CDR3 loop is CASSQVTYNEQFF. The CDR3 coding sequence is TGTGCCAGCAGCCAAGTCACCTACAATGAGCAGTTCTTC. Variable domain in full (rest from reference TRBV14 and TRBJ2-1): EAGVTQFPSHSVIEKGQTVTLRCDPISGHDNLYWYRRVMGKEIKFLLHFVKESKQDESGMPNNRFLAERTGGTYSTLKVQPAELEDSGVYFCASSQVTYNEQFFGPGTRLTVL.

This clone was recorded a few times. J is TRBJ2-3 and V is TRBV10-3; TRBD2 aligns across 8 bases. Germline lookup yields CDR1 ENHRY and CDR2 SYGVKD. CDR3 length equals 17 residues. V shed 0 bases and J 3 bases; nucleotides not matched to a gene: 8. The CDR3 reads CAISESIEGLGTDTQYF. The CDR3 nucleotides are TGTGCCATCAGTGAGTCTATAGAGGGACTAGGGACAGATACGCAGTATTTT.

The V gene is TRBV4-3, the J gene TRBJ2-3; 8 bases align to TRBD1. Per germline, CDR1 LGHNA and CDR2 YSLEER. The CDR3 has 17 residues. V shed 1 base and J 1 base; nucleotides not matched to a gene: 7. The CDR3 DNA is TGCGCCAGCAGCCAAGGGACGACAGGGGCCCGCACAGATACGCAGTATTTT. It codes for CASSQGTTGARTDTQYF.

This chain links TRBV2 with TRBJ2-7, with D possibly being TRBD2 (5 bases). V was pared by 8 bases and J by 2 bases, with 16 bases between. The CDR3 contains 14 residues. The V gene's germline CDR1 is SNHLY and CDR2 FYNNEI. In DNA form, the CDR3 reads TGTGCCAGCCTTACAGACTACCCACCCTACGAGCAGTACTTC. It is translated as CASLTDYPPYEQYF.

The chain employs TRBV4-1 and TRBJ2-3; 9 bases line up with TRBD1. With V trimmed by 2 bases and J by 6 bases, 6 bases remained unmatched. The CDR3 contains 15 residues. Germline assignment: CDR1 MGHRA and CDR2 YSYEKL. This CDR3 is CASSQIQGAGDTQYF. CDR3 in DNA: TGCGCCAGCAGCCAAATACAGGGGGCGGGGGATACGCAGTATTTT.

Only a few counts were recorded for this clone. The rearrangement links TRBV19 to TRBJ2-1, with TRBD2 identical over 11 bases. This CDR3 is built from 15 residues. Germline CDR1 reads LNHDA; CDR2 reads SQIVND (reference sequence). J was trimmed by 7 bases and V by 3 bases; bases with no gene match: 5. CDR3 amino acids: CASSIVAGGPNEQFF. CDR3 DNA sequence: TGTGCCAGTAGTATCGTAGCGGGGGGGCCGAATGAGCAGTTCTTC. Together with reference TRBV19 and TRBJ2-1, the CDR3 gives the full variable domain: DGGITQSPKYLFRKEGQNVTLSCEQNLNHDAMYWYRQDPGQGLRLIYYSQIVNDFQKGDIAEGYSVSREKKESFPLTVTSAQKNPTAFYLCASSIVAGGPNEQFFGPGTRLTVL.

V usage is TRBV7-2 and J usage is TRBJ2-7; 8 bases are a match to TRBD2. Germline CDR1 SGHTA, CDR2 FQGNSA. Trimming took 5 bases from V and 13 from J; bases not matched to a gene: 7. The CDR3 runs 11 residues. The CDR3 nucleotides read TGTGCCAGCAGCCCCGGGACTAGTTTCTACTTC. Protein sequence: CASSPGTSFYF.

This clone appeared a few times. The chain joins TRBV28 to TRBJ2-1, with 10 bases that match TRBD1. Trimming cost V 6 bases and J 2 bases; bases outside gene matches: 4. This CDR3 contains 15 residues. Germline lookup yields CDR1 MDHEN and CDR2 SYDVKM. Here the CDR3 DNA reads TGTGCCAGCAGCCATGACAGGGGGCCCTACAATGAGCAGTTCTTC. It codes for CASSHDRGPYNEQFF.

The rearrangement joins TRBV15 to TRBJ1-1; D is perhaps TRBD1 (6 bases). Trimming removed 5 bases from V and 7 bases from J, with 20 bases in between. This CDR3 contains 15 residues. Per the germline V gene, CDR1 is LNHNV and CDR2 is YYDKDF (reference sequence). The CDR3 is CATSRGTGTMIEAFF. The CDR3 DNA reads TGTGCCACCAGCCGTGGAACAGGGACCATGATTGAAGCTTTCTTT.

V is TRBV2 and J is TRBJ2-1; no firm D call. V dropped 5 bases and J dropped 3 bases, with 8 bases sitting between them. Germline values: CDR1 SNHLY, CDR2 FYNNEI. There are 13 residues in the CDR3. In DNA form, the CDR3 reads TGTGCCAGCAGTATCGGAGACTACAATGAGCAGTTCTTC. Encoded protein: CASSIGDYNEQFF.

The CDR3 DNA sequence: TGTGCCAGCAGCCAGACTAGCGGGAGCAATGAGCAGTTCTTC. Amino acid sequence: CASSQTSGSNEQFF. This rearrangement joins TRBV7-9 to TRBJ2-1, with 12 nucleotides matching TRBD2. The CDR3 is 14 residues long. The germline gives CDR1 SEHNR, CDR2 FQNEAQ (reference sequence). With V trimmed by 5 bases and J by 6 bases, 2 bases remained unmatched. The full variable domain, with the rest looked up from reference TRBV7-9 and TRBJ2-1, is DTGVSQNPRHKITKRGQNVTFRCDPISEHNRLYWYRQTLGQGPEFLTYFQNEAQLEKSRLLSDRFSAERPKGSFSTLEIQRTEQGDSAMYLCASSQTSGSNEQFFGPGTRLTVL.

This clone came up a few times. This sample includes further DNA sequences coding for the same CDR3. The V gene is TRBV29-1, the J gene TRBJ2-3; 14 bases agree with TRBD2. Trimming took 4 bases from V and 5 from J; bases not matched to a gene: 8. This CDR3 is built from 16 residues. CDR1 SQVTM and CDR2 ANQGSEA come from the germline V gene. CDR3 loop: CSVAGGGLAGEDTQYF. The CDR3 DNA reads as TGCAGCGTTGCGGGAGGGGGACTAGCGGGAGAAGATACGCAGTATTTT.